The rows below give T cell receptor beta chains drawn from one sample of a study of shared clonotypes between healthy human individuals. Sequencing was performed with immunoSEQ multiplex PCR; in TCRdb, only in-frame clones are kept and a portion is missing. The sample has under 2,500,000 clones; roughly 95% are singletons. Sequenced sample: naive CD4+ T cells sorted from blood. All receptors come from a man between 18 and 29 years old in good health. The CDR3 runs from the conserved cysteine through the conserved F or W. D genes are given only for firm matches.

V gene	J gene	D gene	CDR3 DNA	CDR3 protein
TRBV6-6	TRBJ2-2	.	TGTGCCAGCAGTCCTCTAGAGGCCGGGGAGCTGTTTTTT	CASSPLEAGELFF
TRBV4-2	TRBJ1-3	.	TGTGCCAGCAGCCAAGATCAGGGGCTCCGCTCTGGAAACACCATATATTTT	CASSQDQGLRSGNTIYF
TRBV27	TRBJ2-1	.	TGTGCCAGTGCCGGGACGCCGTACAATGAGCAGTTCTTC	CASAGTPYNEQFF
TRBV30	TRBJ1-6	.	TGTGCCTGGAGTGTACTTCCAGGCCGCCTTGGGAATTCACCCCTCCACTTT	CAWSVLPGRLGNSPLHF
TRBV6-1	TRBJ1-2	TRBD1	TGTGCCAGCAGTCAGGGGGCTAACTATGGCTACACCTTC	CASSQGANYGYTF
TRBV6-5	TRBJ2-3	.	TGTGCCAGCAGTTACTCAGTCGGGGCCCAGAATACGCAGTATTTT	CASSYSVGAQNTQYF
TRBV5-4	TRBJ1-2	.	TGTGCCAGCAGCTTGGTAACGAGCTATGGCTACACCTTC	CASSLVTSYGYTF
TRBV18	TRBJ2-5	.	TGTGCCAGCTCACCAGGGGGCACTAGGTCTCCGACTCTGTACTTC	CASSPGGTRSPTLYF
TRBV5-4	TRBJ2-5	TRBD2	TGTGCCAGCACCCCGGGACTAGCGGGCCAAGAGACCCAGTACTTC	CASTPGLAGQETQYF
TRBV6-6	TRBJ2-7	TRBD2	TGTGCCAGCAGTTACTTCGAGAGCGGGGGCTCCTACGAGCAGTACTTC	CASSYFESGGSYEQYF